The TCR beta chain under discussion was sequenced for a study of blood T cell repertoires in COVID-19. Study-level background: Acute-phase and convalescent COVID-19 samples originated in the United States, Italy and Spain.

The data were produced by immunoSEQ multiplex PCR, yet TCRdb's version contains in-frame clones alone and is incomplete. This repertoire shows tens of thousands of clones, roughly 80% found once; its top ten account for 15% to 20%. Specimen: peripheral blood. This receptor was obtained from a woman of 80 years or more with active or convalescent COVID-19.

DNA for the CDR3: TGTGCCAGTAGCCCTGAGGGTCAAGAGCAGCAGTACTTC. Translation: CASSPEGQEQQYF. This chain connects TRBV19 to TRBJ2-7; D possibly corresponds to TRBD2 (5 bases). The CDR3 totals 13 residues. CDR1 is LNHDA, CDR2 SQIVND, per germline (reference sequence). V was clipped by 6 bases and J by 8 bases, with 17 bases between them.